This T cell receptor (beta chain) derives from a study of radiotherapy plus CTLA-4 blockade in lung cancer (dated by TCRdb to between 2018 and 2020). In the study overall: Among the enrolled patients, about 19% had an objective response, and 31% reached disease control. General conclusions and limits of the study: After treatment with radiotherapy and ipilimumab, TCR clones that originated in tumors expanded in peripheral blood. The strongest predictors of response, as reported, were early dynamic changes in blood T cell clones along with a rise in serum interferon-beta after radiation.

V has 0 bases trimmed and J has 3 bases trimmed; junction bases matching no gene number 8. The CDR3 measures 17 amino acids from cysteine to phenylalanine. Only the CDR3 DNA stays, 51 bases, in frame from base 1. According to the germline V gene, CDR1 reads SGHRS and CDR2 reads YFSETQ. This clone was observed a single time. What antigen it recognizes has not been identified. The record has no base qualities; no much larger clone is one base away. The study evaluated CTLA-4 blockade (ipilimumab) given together with focal radiation therapy in patients who had chemo-refractory metastatic non-small-cell lung cancer. The library was prepared using the immunoSEQ multiplex PCR assay. TCRdb provides this immuneACCESS table in a form limited to in-frame rearrangements. Some clones are lacking; in checked studies, under half of them reflect an unresolved V gene, and why the rest are absent is not known. The sample contains 60,000 to 70,000 clones, 70% to 80% of them found a single time. 10% of the sample rests with the top ten.

This chain is built from TRBV5-1 and TRBJ2-3, with 9 middle bases fitting TRBD2. This specimen consisted of peripheral blood, obtained from a patient treated with radiotherapy plus ipilimumab. The sequence was collected from a human donor with non-small cell lung cancer who had a complete response to radiotherapy plus ipilimumab. CDR3 sequence: CASSLGSAGGITDTQYF. The DNA reads TGCGCCAGCAGCTTGGGGTCAGCGGGAGGTATAACAGATACGCAGTATTTT.